This TCR beta chain is drawn from a study of cytomegalovirus exposure and HLA in healthy donors. Overall study findings and caveats: As a later analysis showed, several of the most significant clusters appeared to be linked to common viral pathogens. Excluded: some indistinguishable V segments such as TRBV6-2 and TRBV6-3.

In the case of this clone: Its antigen is as yet unknown.

Trimming pared 3 bases from V and 4 bases from J, leaving 12 bases between. The CDR3 totals 14 residues. Germline V lookup: CDR1 MNHEY, CDR2 SMNVEV (reference sequence). The PCR employed 60 Vbeta primers together with 13 Jbeta primers. Sequencing was performed with immunoSEQ multiplex PCR; in TCRdb, only in-frame clones are kept and a portion is missing. Among 160,000 or so clones, around 77% were seen once, and the ten largest hold 2.4%. Those who donated were healthy bone marrow donors. The chain is built from TRBV27 and TRBJ1-1; TRBD1 might be the D (6 bases). The sequence derives from a man between 60 and 75 years old in good health and CMV-seronegative. The sequenced sample was PBMCs. The CDR3 DNA follows: TGTGCCAGCAGTTTGACAGGTCCGGGCACTGAAGCTTTCTTT. Translation gives CASSLTGPGTEAFF.